This T cell receptor (beta chain) is from a study of T cell repertoires in cytomegalovirus infection. Looking at the study overall: Recently identified HLA-C-restricted and well-studied HLA-B-restricted CMV epitopes were used. Shared public TCR beta signatures pointed to both CMV infection and a matching HLA type.

With respect to this clonotype: The antigen is undetermined.

TCRdb recomputed calls from the reads with MiXCR, one row per CDR3 protein. The profile shows about 470,000 distinct CDR3 sequences, under 45% of them singletons. Germline assignment: CDR1 SNHLY and CDR2 FYNNEI. V was pared by 6 bases and J by 7 bases, with 6 bases of the junction left unmatched. This CDR3 has 13 amino acids. Study conclusions and caveats: CMV carriers with the relevant HLA were identified by cumulative public TCR beta family frequency. Clonotype analysis showed dominance of the ex vivo response by HLA-C-restricted CMV-specific TCR beta clonotypes.

The sequences come from cultured PBMCs, collected from culture after CMV antigen stimulation. The clonotype originates from a human donor in good health (CMV status not recorded). Some clones in this sample may be carry-over from other donors' samples. The V call is TRBV2, the J call TRBJ2-7, with 10 bases lining up with TRBD1. CDR3 amino acids: CASREGQGYEQYF. In DNA form, the CDR3 reads TGTGCCAGCAGAGAGGGACAGGGGTATGAGCAGTACTTC.